The source of this TCR beta chain is a study of cytomegalovirus exposure and HLA in healthy donors. Looking at the study overall: About 179 million T cells yielded some 120 million unique TCR beta sequences in earlier analysis. Findings and caveats of the study: Rarity characterized most TCR sequences, yet some public TCRs appeared in many donors.

The CDR3 is 11 amino acids. CDR1 KGHSH and CDR2 LQKENI come from the germline V gene. V lost 3 bases, J lost 7 bases, and 7 bases lay in between. PCR used 60 Vbeta primers and 13 Jbeta primers. The assay was immunoSEQ multiplex PCR, and TCRdb's table has in-frame clones only and misses some. The listing records about 160,000 clones. Comment on this clone: What it binds is unknown.

Sequencing input: PBMCs. The chain couples TRBV18 to TRBJ2-7; D remains unclear. This receptor was obtained from a woman aged 55-70 years in good health and CMV-seronegative. The CDR3 reads CASSPEEEQYF. The CDR3, as DNA: TGTGCCAGCTCACCCGAGGAAGAGCAGTACTTC.